This is a list of T cell receptor beta chains from one sample in a study of neurological immune-mediated disorders. From the 5' RACE reads, TCRdb called clonotypes with MiXCR, one entry per CDR3 protein. Of 40,000 to 50,000 distinct CDR3 sequences in the sample, about 2.3% were seen once. The specimen was PBMCs. The receptors originated from a young man with multiple sclerosis. Each CDR3 is given with its conserved first and last residue. Each record gives: clone size, V gene, J gene, D gene, CDR3 protein, CDR3 DNA. D genes are given only for firm matches. Clone size is given for some rows only: seen once, a few or many times, or a class if the clone is expanded.

>few|TRBV4-2|TRBJ2-2|TRBD2
CASSQGGGTGELFF
TGTGCCAGCAGCCAAGGGGGGGGCACCGGGGAGCTGTTTTTT
>NA|TRBV20-1|TRBJ1-2|NA
CSAYQGAYGYTF
TGCAGTGCTTACCAGGGTGCCTATGGCTACACCTTC
>many|TRBV6-5|TRBJ1-5|TRBD1
CASTETGGGQPQHF
TGTGCCAGCACCGAGACTGGAGGGGGCCAGCCCCAGCATTTT
>few|TRBV11-2|TRBJ1-1|TRBD1
CASSDTDRYTEAFF
TGTGCCAGCAGCGACACGGACAGGTACACTGAAGCTTTCTTT
>many|TRBV6-6|TRBJ1-6|TRBD1
CASSYSGQGVSPLHF
TGTGCCAGCAGTTACTCGGGACAGGGGGTTTCACCCCTCCACTTT
>many|TRBV7-2|TRBJ2-1|TRBD2
CASSLLAGGAVSQFF
TGTGCCAGCAGCTTACTCGCGGGAGGGGCAGTTTCGCAGTTCTTC
>medium-sized|TRBV12-3/TRBV12-4|TRBJ2-1|NA
CASMGVGGVAGNEQFF
TGTGCCAGCATGGGGGTGGGGGGAGTGGCGGGCAATGAGCAGTTCTTC
>many|TRBV7-7|TRBJ1-5|NA
CARLTGTDECQPQHF
TGTGCCAGACTCACCGGGACGGACGAATGTCAGCCCCAGCATTTT
>many|TRBV7-9|TRBJ2-1|NA
CASSREPGRTPFF
TGTGCCAGCAGCAGAGAACCGGGACGGACTCCGTTCTTC
>many|TRBV20-1|TRBJ1-2|TRBD1
CSARDLGQGAYGYTF
TGCAGTGCTAGAGATTTAGGACAGGGGGCGTATGGCTACACCTTC
>many|TRBV29-1|TRBJ2-3|NA
CSVEATRDPKNF
TGCAGCGTTGAGGCTACGCGGGACCCTAAAAATTTT
>many|TRBV27|TRBJ2-5|NA
CASSLFSYRVQETQYF
TGTGCCAGCAGTTTATTCTCCTATCGGGTACAAGAGACCCAGTACTTC
>many|TRBV3-1|TRBJ1-5|TRBD1
CASSQDTGVGPQHF
TGTGCCAGCAGCCAAGATACAGGGGTGGGGCCCCAGCATTTT
>many|TRBV5-1|TRBJ2-3|NA
CASSYNTDTQYF
TGCGCCAGCAGCTACAACACAGATACGCAGTATTTT
>many|TRBV7-3|TRBJ2-3|NA
CASSKSQGFADTQYF
TGTGCCAGCAGTAAATCCCAGGGGTTCGCAGATACGCAGTATTTT
>few|TRBV7-8|TRBJ2-3|TRBD2
CASSFFPSGSKRGTDTQYF
TGTGCCAGCAGCTTCTTTCCTAGCGGGAGTAAAAGAGGAACAGATACGCAGTATTTT
>many|TRBV20-1|TRBJ2-7|NA
CSAEPGLDYEQYF
TGCAGTGCTGAACCGGGACTGGACTACGAGCAGTACTTC